The present TCR beta chain was sequenced within a study of regulatory T cells in long-lasting Graves disease. The germline V gene has CDR1 DFQATT and CDR2 SNEGSKA (reference sequence). V lost 4 bases to trimming and J lost 0 bases, with 15 bases between them. The CDR3 spans 15 residues. Findings and caveats of the study: TRBV28, TRBJ1-2 and TRBJ2-5 were segments that persistent disease favored.

In building TCR beta libraries, iRepertoire HTBI primers were used together with Arm-PCR of CDR3 regions. In TCRdb, the multiplex PCR reads were re-called with MiXCR into one record per CDR3 protein. Of 350,000 to 500,000 distinct CDR3 sequences in the sample, approximately 22% were seen once. Time point reported: persistent/refractory GD, antithyroid drugs over 5 years with positive TRAb. After RNA was extracted from PBMCs, the TCR library was made from it. For this clonotype: Its antigen is undetermined.

This receptor was obtained from a female donor with Graves disease. V is TRBV20-1 and J is TRBJ2-5; tentative D call: TRBD2 (6 bases). The source material was peripheral blood mononuclear cells (PBMCs), sampled when the disease was refractory, from a patient treated with antithyroid drugs. CDR3 region: CSATIADWYQETQYF. The CDR3 bases are TGCAGTGCTACTATAGCGGACTGGTACCAAGAGACCCAGTACTTC.